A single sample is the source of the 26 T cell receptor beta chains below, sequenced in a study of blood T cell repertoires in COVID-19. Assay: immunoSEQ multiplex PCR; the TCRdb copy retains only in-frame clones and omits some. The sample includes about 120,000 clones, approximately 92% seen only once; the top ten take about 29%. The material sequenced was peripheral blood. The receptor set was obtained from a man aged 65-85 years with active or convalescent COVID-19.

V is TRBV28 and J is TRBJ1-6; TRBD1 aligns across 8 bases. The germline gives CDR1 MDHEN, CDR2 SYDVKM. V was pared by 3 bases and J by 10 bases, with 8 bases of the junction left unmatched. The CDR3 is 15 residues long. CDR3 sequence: CASSFFDRGSSPLHF. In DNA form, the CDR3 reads TGTGCCAGCAGTTTTTTCGACAGGGGAAGCTCACCCCTCCACTTT.

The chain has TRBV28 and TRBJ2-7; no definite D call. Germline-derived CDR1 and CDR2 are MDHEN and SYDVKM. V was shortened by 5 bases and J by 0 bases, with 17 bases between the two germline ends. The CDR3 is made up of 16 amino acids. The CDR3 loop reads CASSPHSGGSSYEQYF. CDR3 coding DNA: TGTGCCAGCAGTCCCCATTCTGGCGGTAGCTCCTACGAGCAGTACTTC.

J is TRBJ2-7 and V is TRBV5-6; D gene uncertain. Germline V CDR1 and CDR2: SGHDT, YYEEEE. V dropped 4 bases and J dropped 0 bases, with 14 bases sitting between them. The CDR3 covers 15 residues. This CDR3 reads CASSPRSGSSYEQYF. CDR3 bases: TGTGCCAGCAGCCCGCGCTCAGGTAGCTCCTACGAGCAGTACTTC.

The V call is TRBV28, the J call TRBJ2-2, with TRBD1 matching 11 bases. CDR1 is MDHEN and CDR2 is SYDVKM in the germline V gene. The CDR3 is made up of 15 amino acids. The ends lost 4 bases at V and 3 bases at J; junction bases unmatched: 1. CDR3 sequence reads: CASSSGQGDTGELFF. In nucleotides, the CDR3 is TGTGCCAGCAGTTCGGGACAGGGGGACACCGGGGAGCTGTTTTTT.

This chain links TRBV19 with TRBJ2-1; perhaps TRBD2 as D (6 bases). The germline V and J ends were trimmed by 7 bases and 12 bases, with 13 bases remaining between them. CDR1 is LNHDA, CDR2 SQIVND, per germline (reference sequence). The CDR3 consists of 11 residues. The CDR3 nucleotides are TGTGCCAGTATGGGCGAGACTAGGCAGTTCTTC. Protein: CASMGETRQFF.

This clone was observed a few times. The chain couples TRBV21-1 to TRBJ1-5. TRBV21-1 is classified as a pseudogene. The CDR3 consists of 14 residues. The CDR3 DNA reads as TGTGCCAGCCGAGGAAGTTATAGCAATCAGCCCCAGCATTTT. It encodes CASRGSYSNQPQHF.

CDR3 region: CASSRYSNQPQHF. CDR3 coding DNA: TGTGCCAGCAGCCGTTATAGCAATCAGCCCCAGCATTTT. The chain recombines TRBV27 with TRBJ1-5; D unresolved. Trimming stripped 6 bases from V and 0 bases from J, with 6 bases between. Germline V gene data show CDR1 as MNHEY and CDR2 as SMNVEV (reference sequence). This CDR3 spans 13 amino acids.

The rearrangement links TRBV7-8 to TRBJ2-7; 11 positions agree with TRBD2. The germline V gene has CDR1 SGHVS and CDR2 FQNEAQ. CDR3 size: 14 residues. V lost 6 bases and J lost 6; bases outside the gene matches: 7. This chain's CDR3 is CASRLSGRVGEQYF. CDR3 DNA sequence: TGTGCCAGCAGACTTAGCGGGAGGGTTGGCGAGCAGTACTTC.

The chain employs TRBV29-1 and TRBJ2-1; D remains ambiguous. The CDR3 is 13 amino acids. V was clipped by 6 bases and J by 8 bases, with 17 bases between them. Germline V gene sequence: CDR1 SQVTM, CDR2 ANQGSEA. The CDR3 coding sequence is TGCAGCGTATCCGCTCTCTCGAGGCATGAGCAGTTCTTC. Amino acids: CSVSALSRHEQFF.

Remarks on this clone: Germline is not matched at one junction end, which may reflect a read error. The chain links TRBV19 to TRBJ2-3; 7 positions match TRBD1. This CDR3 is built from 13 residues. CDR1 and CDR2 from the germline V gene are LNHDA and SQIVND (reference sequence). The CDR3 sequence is CAGRDSPTDTQYF. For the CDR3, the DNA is TGTGCCGGTAGGGACAGCCCCACAGATACGCAGTATTTT. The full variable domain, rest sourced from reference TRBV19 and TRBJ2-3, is DGGITQSPKYLFRKEGQNVTLSCEQNLNHDAMYWYRQDPGQGLRLIYYSQIVNDFQKGDIAEGYSVSREKKESFPLTVTSAQKNPTAFYLCAGRDSPTDTQYFGPGTRLTVL.

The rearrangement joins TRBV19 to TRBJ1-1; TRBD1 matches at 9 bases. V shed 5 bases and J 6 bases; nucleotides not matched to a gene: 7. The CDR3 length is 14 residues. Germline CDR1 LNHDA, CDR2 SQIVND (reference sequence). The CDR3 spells CASSGTGMVPEAFF. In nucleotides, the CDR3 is TGTGCCAGTAGTGGGACAGGGATGGTCCCTGAAGCTTTCTTT.

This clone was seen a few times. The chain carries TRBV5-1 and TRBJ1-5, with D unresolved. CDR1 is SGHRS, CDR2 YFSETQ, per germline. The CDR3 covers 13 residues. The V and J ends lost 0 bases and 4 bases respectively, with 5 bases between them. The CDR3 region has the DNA TGCGCCAGCAGCTTGGACGGGAATCAGCCCCAGCATTTT. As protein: CASSLDGNQPQHF.

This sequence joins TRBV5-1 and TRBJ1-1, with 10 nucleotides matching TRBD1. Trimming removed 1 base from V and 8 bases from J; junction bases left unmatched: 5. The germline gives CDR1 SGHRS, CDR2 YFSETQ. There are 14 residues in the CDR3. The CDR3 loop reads CASSLRTGGMEAFF. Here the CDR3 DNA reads TGCGCCAGCAGCTTGCGGACAGGGGGTATGGAAGCTTTCTTT.

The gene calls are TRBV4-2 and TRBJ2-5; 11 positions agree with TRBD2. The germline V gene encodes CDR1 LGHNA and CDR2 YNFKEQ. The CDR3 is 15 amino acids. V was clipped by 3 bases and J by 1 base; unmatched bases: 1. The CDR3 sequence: CASSQGTSGQETQYF. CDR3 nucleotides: TGTGCCAGCAGCCAGGGGACTAGCGGCCAAGAGACCCAGTACTTC.

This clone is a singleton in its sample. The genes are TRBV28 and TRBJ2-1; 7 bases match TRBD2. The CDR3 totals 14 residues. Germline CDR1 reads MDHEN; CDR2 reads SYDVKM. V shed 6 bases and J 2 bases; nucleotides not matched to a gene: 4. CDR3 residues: CASRASGPYNEQFF. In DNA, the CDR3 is TGTGCCAGCAGGGCTAGCGGCCCCTACAATGAGCAGTTCTTC.

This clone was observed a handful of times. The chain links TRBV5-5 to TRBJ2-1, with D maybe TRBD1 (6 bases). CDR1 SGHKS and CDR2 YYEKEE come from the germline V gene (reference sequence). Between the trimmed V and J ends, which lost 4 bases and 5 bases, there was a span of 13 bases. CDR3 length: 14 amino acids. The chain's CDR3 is CASSLWDTHNEQFF. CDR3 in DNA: TGTGCCAGCAGCCTCTGGGACACACACAATGAGCAGTTCTTC.

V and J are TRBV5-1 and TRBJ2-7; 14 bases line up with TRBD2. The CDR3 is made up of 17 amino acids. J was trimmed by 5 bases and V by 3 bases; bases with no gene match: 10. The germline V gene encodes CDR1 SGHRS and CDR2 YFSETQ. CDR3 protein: CASSSRLAGGPGDEQYF. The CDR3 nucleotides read TGCGCCAGCAGCTCCCGACTAGCGGGAGGGCCGGGTGACGAGCAGTACTTC.

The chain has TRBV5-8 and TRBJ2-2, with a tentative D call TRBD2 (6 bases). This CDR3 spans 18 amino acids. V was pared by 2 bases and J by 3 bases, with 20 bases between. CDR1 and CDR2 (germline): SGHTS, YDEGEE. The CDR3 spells CASSFPSGSPAYTGELFF. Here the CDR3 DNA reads TGTGCCAGCAGCTTCCCGAGCGGGTCCCCCGCCTACACCGGGGAGCTGTTTTTT.

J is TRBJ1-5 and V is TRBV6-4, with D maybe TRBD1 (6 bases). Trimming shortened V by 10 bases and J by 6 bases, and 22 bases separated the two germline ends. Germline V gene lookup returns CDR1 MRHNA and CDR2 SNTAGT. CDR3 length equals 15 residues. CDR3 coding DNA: TGTGCCACCAAGAGGGGGGGCAATGTAGGTCAGCCCCAGCATTTT. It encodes CATKRGGNVGQPQHF.

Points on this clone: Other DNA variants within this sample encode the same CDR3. Here the CDR3 reads CASSLRTGGNYGYTF. DNA for the CDR3: TGTGCCAGCAGCCTCCGGACAGGGGGCAACTATGGCTACACCTTC. The rearrangement links TRBV14 to TRBJ1-2, with 11 bases fitting TRBD1. The CDR3 has 15 residues. Germline V gene lookup returns CDR1 SGHDN and CDR2 FVKESK. V lost 4 bases, J lost 2 bases, and 3 bases stayed unmatched.

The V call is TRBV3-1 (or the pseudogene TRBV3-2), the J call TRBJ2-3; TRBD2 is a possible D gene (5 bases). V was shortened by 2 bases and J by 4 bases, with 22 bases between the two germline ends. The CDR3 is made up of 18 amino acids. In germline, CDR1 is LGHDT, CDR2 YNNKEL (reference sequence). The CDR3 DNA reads TGTGCCAGCAGCCAAAAGGCCGGACTGAGACTTGAGCCAGATACGCAGTATTTT. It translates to CASSQKAGLRLEPDTQYF.

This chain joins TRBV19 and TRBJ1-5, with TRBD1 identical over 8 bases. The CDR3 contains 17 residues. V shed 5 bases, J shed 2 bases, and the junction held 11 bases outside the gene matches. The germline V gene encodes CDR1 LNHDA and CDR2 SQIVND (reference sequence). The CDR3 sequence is CASSFGQGRRGNQPQHF. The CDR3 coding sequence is TGTGCCAGTAGTTTCGGACAGGGCCGTCGCGGCAATCAGCCCCAGCATTTT.

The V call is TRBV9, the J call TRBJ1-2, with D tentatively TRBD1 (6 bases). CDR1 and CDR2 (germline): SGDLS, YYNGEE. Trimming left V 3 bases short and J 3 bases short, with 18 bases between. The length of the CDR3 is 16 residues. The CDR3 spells CASSANQRGLDYGYTF. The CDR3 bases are TGTGCCAGCAGCGCGAACCAAAGGGGGTTAGACTATGGCTACACCTTC.

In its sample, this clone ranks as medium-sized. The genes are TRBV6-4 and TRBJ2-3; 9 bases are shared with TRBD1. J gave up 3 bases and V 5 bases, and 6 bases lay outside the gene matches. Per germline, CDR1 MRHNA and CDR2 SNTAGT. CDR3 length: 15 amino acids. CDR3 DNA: TGTGCCAGCAGTCCAACCGGGACAGGGACAGATACGCAGTATTTT. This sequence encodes CASSPTGTGTDTQYF.

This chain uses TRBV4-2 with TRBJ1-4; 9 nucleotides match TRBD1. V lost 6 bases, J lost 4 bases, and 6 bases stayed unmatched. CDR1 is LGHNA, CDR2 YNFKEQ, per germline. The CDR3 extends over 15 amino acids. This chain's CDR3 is CASRRTGVGNEKLFF. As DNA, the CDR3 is TGTGCCAGCAGGCGGACAGGGGTTGGTAATGAAAAACTGTTTTTT.

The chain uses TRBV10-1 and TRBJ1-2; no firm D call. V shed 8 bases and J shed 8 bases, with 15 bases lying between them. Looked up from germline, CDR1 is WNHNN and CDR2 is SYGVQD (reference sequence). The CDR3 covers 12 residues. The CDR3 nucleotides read TGCGCCAGCTTTGAGGGAGTGTACGGCTACACCTTC. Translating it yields CASFEGVYGYTF.